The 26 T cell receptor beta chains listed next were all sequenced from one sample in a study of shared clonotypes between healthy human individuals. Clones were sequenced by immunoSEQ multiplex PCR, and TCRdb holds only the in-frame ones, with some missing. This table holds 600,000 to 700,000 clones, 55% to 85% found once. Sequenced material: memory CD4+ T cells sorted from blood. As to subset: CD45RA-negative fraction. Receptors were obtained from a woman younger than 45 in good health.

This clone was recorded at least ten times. The CDR3 spells CASSQDPAGKVEQYF. CDR3 coding DNA: TGTGCCAGCAGCCAAGATCCTGCGGGAAAGGTCGAGCAGTACTTC. The chain joins TRBV14 to TRBJ2-7; TRBD2 is a possible D gene (6 bases). Germline V gene data show CDR1 as SGHDN and CDR2 as FVKESK. V was cut by 0 bases and J by 6 bases, with 15 bases left in between. This CDR3 comprises 15 residues.

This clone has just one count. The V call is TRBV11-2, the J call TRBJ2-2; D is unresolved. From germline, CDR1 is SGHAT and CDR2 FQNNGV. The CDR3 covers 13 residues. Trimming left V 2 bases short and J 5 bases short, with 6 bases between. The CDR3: CASSLIRTGELFF. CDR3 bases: TGTGCCAGCAGCTTAATCAGAACCGGGGAGCTGTTTTTT.

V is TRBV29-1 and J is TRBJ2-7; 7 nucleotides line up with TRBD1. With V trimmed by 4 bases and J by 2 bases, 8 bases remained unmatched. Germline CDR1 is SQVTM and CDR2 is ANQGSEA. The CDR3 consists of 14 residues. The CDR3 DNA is TGCAGCGTTGGCCTCCGGGACAGCCCCTACGAGCAGTACTTC. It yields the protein CSVGLRDSPYEQYF.

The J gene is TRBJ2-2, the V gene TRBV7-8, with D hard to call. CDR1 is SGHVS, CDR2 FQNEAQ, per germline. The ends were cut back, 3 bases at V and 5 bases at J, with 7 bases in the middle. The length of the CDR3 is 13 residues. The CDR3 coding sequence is TGTGCCAGCAGCTTGGACGGGACCGGGGAGCTGTTTTTT. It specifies CASSLDGTGELFF.

CDR3 in amino acids: CSVEVWDRVGGYTF. CDR3 coding DNA: TGCAGCGTTGAAGTGTGGGACAGGGTCGGTGGCTACACCTTC. J is TRBJ1-2 and V is TRBV29-1; 9 bases are shared with TRBD1. The V gene's germline CDR1 is SQVTM and CDR2 ANQGSEA. The CDR3 length is 14 residues. Trimming took 1 base from V and 7 from J; bases not matched to a gene: 7.

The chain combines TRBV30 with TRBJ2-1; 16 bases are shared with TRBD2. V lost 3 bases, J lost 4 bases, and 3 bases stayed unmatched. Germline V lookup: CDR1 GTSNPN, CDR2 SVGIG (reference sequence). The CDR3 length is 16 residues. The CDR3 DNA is TGTGCCTGGAGCGGGGGACTAGCGGGAGGGTACAATGAGCAGTTCTTC. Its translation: CAWSGGLAGGYNEQFF.

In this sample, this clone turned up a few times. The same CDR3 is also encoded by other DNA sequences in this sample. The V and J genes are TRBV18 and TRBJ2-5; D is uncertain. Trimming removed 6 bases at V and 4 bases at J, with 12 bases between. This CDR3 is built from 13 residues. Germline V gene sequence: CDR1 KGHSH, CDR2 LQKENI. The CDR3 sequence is CASSLGLRETQYF. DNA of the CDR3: TGTGCCAGCTCGCTGGGTCTAAGAGAGACCCAGTACTTC.

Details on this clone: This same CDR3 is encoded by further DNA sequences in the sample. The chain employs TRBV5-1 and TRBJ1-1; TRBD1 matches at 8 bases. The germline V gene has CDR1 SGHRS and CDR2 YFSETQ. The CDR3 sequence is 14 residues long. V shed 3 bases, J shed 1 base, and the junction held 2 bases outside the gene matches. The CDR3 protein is CASSSGQGNTEAFF. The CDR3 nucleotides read TGCGCCAGCAGCTCAGGACAGGGGAACACTGAAGCTTTCTTT. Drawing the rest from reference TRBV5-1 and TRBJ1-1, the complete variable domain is KAGVTQTPRYLIKTRGQQVTLSCSPISGHRSVSWYQQTPGQGLQFLFEYFSETQRNKGNFPGRFSGRQFSNSRSEMNVSTLELGDSALYLCASSSGQGNTEAFFGQGTRLTVV.

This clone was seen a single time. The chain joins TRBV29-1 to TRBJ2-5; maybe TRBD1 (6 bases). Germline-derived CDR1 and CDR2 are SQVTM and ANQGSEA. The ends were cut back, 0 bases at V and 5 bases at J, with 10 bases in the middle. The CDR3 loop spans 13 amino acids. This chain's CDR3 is CSVEDRRGETQYF. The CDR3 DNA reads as TGCAGCGTTGAAGATCGAAGGGGGGAGACCCAGTACTTC. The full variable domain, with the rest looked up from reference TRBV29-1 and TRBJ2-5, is SAVISQKPSRDICQRGTSLTIQCQVDSQVTMMFWYRQQPGQSLTLIATANQGSEATYESGFVIDKFPISRPNLTFSTLTVSNMSPEDSSIYLCSVEDRRGETQYFGPGTRLLVL.

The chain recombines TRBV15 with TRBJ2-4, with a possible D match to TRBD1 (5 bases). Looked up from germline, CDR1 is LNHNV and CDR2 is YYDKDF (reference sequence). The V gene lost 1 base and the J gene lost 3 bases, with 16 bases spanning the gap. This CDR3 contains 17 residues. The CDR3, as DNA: TGTGCCACCAGCAGAGCGATGCTGGACATGGGCAAAAACATTCAGTACTTC. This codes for CATSRAMLDMGKNIQYF.

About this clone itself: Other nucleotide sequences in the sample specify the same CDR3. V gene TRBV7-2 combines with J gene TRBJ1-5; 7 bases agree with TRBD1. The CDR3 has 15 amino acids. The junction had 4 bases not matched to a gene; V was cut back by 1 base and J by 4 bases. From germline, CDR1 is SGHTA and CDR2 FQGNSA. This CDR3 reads CASSLDRGSNQPQHF. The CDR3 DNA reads TGTGCCAGCAGCTTAGACAGGGGTTCAAATCAGCCCCAGCATTTT.

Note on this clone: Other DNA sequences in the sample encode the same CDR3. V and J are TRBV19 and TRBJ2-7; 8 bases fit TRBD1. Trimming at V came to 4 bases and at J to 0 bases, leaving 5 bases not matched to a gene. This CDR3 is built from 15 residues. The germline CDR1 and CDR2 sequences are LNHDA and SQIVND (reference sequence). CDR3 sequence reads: CASSNQGASSYEQYF. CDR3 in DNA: TGTGCCAGTAGTAATCAGGGGGCTAGCTCCTACGAGCAGTACTTC.

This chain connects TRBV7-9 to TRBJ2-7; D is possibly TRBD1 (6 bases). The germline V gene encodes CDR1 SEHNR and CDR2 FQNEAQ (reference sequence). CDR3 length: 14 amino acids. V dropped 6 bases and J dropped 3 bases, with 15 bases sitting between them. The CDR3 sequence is CASRWGQNFYEQYF. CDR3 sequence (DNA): TGTGCCAGCAGGTGGGGACAAAACTTCTACGAGCAGTACTTC.

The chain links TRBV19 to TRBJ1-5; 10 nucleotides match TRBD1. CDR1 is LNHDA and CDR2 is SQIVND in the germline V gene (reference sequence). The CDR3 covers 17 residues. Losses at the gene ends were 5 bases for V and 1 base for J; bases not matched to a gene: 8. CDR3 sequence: CASSARDRGKSNQPQHF. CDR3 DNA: TGTGCCAGTAGTGCCCGGGACAGGGGAAAAAGCAATCAGCCCCAGCATTTT. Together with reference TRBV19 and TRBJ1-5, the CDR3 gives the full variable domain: DGGITQSPKYLFRKEGQNVTLSCEQNLNHDAMYWYRQDPGQGLRLIYYSQIVNDFQKGDIAEGYSVSREKKESFPLTVTSAQKNPTAFYLCASSARDRGKSNQPQHFGDGTRLSIL.

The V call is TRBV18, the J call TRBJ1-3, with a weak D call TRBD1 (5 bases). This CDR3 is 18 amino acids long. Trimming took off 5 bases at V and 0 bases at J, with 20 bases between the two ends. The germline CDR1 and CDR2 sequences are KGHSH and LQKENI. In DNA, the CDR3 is TGTGCCAGCTCAACAGGTTCTCAGACCTCGAGCTCTGGAAACACCATATATTTT. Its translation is CASSTGSQTSSSGNTIYF.

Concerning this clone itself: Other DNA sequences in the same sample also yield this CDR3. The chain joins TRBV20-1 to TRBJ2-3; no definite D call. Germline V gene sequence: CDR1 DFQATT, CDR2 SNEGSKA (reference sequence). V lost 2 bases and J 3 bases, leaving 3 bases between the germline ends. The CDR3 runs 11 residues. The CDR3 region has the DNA TGCAGTGCTAGAAAAACAGATACGCAGTATTTT. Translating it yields CSARKTDTQYF.

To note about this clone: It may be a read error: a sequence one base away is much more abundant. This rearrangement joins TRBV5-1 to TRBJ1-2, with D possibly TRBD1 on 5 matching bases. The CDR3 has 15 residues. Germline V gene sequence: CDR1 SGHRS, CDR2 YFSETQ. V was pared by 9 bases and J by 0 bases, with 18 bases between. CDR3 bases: TGCGCCAACCACCACTCGGGGGATTCTAACTATGGCTACACCTTC. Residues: CANHHSGDSNYGYTF.

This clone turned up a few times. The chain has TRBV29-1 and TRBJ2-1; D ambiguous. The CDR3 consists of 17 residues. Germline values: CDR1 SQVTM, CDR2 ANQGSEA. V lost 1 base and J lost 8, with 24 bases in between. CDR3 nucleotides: TGCAGCGTTGAAGGTTTAGGGTCCGCTCCCGCGGCGGATGAGCAGTTCTTC. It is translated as CSVEGLGSAPAADEQFF.

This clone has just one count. The CDR3: CASSLTSGYVEQFF. The CDR3 bases are TGTGCCAGCAGTTTAACTAGCGGGTATGTCGAGCAGTTCTTC. V and J are TRBV28 and TRBJ2-1; 9 nucleotides agree with TRBD2. J lost 10 bases, V lost 2 bases, and 6 bases had no gene match. CDR3 length: 14 residues. The germline CDR1 and CDR2 sequences are MDHEN and SYDVKM.

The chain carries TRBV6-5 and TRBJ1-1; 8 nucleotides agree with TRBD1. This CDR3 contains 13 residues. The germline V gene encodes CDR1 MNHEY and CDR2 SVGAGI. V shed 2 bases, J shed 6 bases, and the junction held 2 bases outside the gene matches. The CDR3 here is CASSYQGAAEAFF. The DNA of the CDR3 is TGTGCCAGCAGTTACCAGGGGGCTGCTGAAGCTTTCTTT.

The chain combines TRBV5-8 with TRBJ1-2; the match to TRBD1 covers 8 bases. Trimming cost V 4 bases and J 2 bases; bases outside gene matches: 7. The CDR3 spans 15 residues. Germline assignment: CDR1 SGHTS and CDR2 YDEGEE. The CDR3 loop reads CASSSDRGLNYGYTF. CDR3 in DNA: TGTGCCAGCAGCAGCGACAGGGGCCTAAACTATGGCTACACCTTC.

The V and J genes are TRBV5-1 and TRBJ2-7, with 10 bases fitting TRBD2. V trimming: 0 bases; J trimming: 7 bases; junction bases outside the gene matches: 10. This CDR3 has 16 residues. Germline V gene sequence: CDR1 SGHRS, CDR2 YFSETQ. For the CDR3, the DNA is TGCGCCAGCAGCTTGGATGGGGCTAGCGGGAGCTTTGAGCAGTACTTC. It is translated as CASSLDGASGSFEQYF.

Here the CDR3 DNA reads TGTGCCAGCATTACGGGTGTCGCGAATCAGCCCCAGCATTTT. This gives the protein CASITGVANQPQHF. The chain couples TRBV28 to TRBJ1-5; the D is unclear. Trimming took off 7 bases at V and 4 bases at J, with 14 bases between the two ends. The CDR3 is 14 amino acids. Germline V gene sequence: CDR1 MDHEN, CDR2 SYDVKM.

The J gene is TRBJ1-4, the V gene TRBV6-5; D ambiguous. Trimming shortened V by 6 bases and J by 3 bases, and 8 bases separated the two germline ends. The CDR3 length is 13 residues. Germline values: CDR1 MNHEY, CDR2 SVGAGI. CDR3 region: CASSRQANEKLFF. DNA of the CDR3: TGTGCCAGCAGCCGGCAAGCTAATGAAAAACTGTTTTTT.

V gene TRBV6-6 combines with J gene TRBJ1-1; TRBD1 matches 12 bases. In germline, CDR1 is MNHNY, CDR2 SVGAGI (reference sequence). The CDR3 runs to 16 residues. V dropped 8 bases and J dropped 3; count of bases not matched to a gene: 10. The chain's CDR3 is CASGSGTGGLHTEAFF. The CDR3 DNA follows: TGTGCCAGCGGATCCGGGACAGGGGGCCTTCACACTGAAGCTTTCTTT.

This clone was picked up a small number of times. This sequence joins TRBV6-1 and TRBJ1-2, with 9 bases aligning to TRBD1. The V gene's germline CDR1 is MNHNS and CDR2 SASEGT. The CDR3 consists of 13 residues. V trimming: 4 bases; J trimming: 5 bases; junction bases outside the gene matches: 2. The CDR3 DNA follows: TGTGCCAGCAGTGGACAGGGGGTTTATGGCTACACCTTC. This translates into CASSGQGVYGYTF.